This T cell receptor (beta chain) is from a study of PD-1 blockade in classical Hodgkin lymphoma (dated by TCRdb to 2019 to 2021). Background on the whole study: Nivolumab dosing was 3 mg/kg intravenously every 2 weeks, continuing until either disease progression or unacceptable toxicity. The study used TCR beta sequencing and CyTOF to define a peripheral blood immune signature of response to PD-1 blockade in classical Hodgkin lymphoma.

Points the paper makes about the study in general: Patients starting nivolumab less than 1 year after ASCT had lower diversity and were excluded from later analyses to avoid confounding by immune reconstitution. By C4D1, a significant rise was seen in CD4+ TCR diversity but not in CD8+ TCR diversity (p=0.0027 vs p=0.16), and the rise was most apparent among complete responders (p=0.02). Among trial patients, those achieving complete response had baseline diversity similar to that of newly diagnosed patients, while diversity was significantly lower in partial responders and progressors. Newly diagnosed patients were reported to have lower baseline TCR diversity than healthy donors, and relapsed/refractory patients were reported to have lower baseline TCR diversity still. The study covered only a single clinical trial cohort, and the causes of the repertoire differences, possibly disease activity or prior therapy, were still not defined.

This specimen's time point label, interpreted: cycle 2 day 1 (C2D1) of nivolumab. Every trial patient had relapsed after autologous stem cell transplantation, and cohorts A, B and C differed in prior brentuximab vedotin exposure. The trial cohort comprised more than 55 patients with relapsed/refractory classical Hodgkin lymphoma whose best overall responses were complete response, partial response or progressive disease. In the multi-cohort phase II CheckMate 205 trial, trial patients received single-agent nivolumab. Best overall response was determined by an independent review committee according to the 2007 International Working Group response criteria. PBMCs from the trial were collected at three points: immediately before nivolumab initiation (C1D1), and during therapy at cycle 2 day 1 and cycle 4 day 1. After peripheral blood was drawn into 8 mL Vacutainer Cell Preparation Tubes, PBMCs were isolated by centrifugation and then cryopreserved.

V is shortened by 7 bases, J by 0 bases, and the region joining them spans 18 bases. The CDR3 holds 16 amino acids from the cysteine to the phenylalanine. Kept here is only the CDR3 DNA, which spans 48 bases and is read in frame from base 1. CDR1 and CDR2 are read off the germline V gene as SGHAT and FQNNGV. Points on this clone: The antigen it recognizes is unknown. Base-call qualities are not available, and no considerably larger clone is one nucleotide away.

Genomic DNA was extracted with the Qiagen DNeasy kit from unsorted PBMCs and from negatively selected CD4+ and CD8+ fractions. Amplification of TCR beta CDR3 regions was done by immunoSEQ multiplex PCR with primers that anneal to V and J segments. A synthetic immune receptor repertoire was used to minimize amplification bias, and any residual bias was removed computationally once sequencing was done. On the study's bioinformatics: Repertoire diversity was quantified as the Shannon entropy index using custom Python scripts. The unsorted, CD4+ and CD8+ repertoires were each analyzed separately, with the exception of combined analyses, where CD4+ and CD8+ sequences were merged in silico. Clonal expansion was defined as a frequency increase of at least 2-fold after treatment compared with C1D1, and clones undetected at baseline were assigned a pseudocount of 0.5. Singleton clones were defined as clones with 0 or 1 copy at C1D1, and non-singleton clones were defined as clones with 2 or more copies. Clones expanded in unsorted samples were assigned a CD4+, CD8+ or unknown annotation through matching of protein sequences in sorted samples from the same patient. Wilcoxon tests were applied to paired samples to test diversity changes from C1D1 to C4D1. TCRdb stores this immuneACCESS table with in-frame sequences only. Part of the clones is absent; in the studies checked, under half of the shortfall reflects unresolved V genes, and no reason is known for the rest. V and J calls and clone size come straight from that table; D and trimming were deduced from the DNA. The sample table holds 75,000 to 100,000 clones, of which 75% to 85% were seen once. Under 20% of the sample belongs to the ten largest clones.

This sequence was found in a human donor with classical Hodgkin lymphoma. In this chain, TRBV11-2 is recombined with TRBJ1-2, with the D gene too uncertain to name. The starting material was peripheral blood mononuclear cells (PBMCs), obtained before the second cycle of nivolumab. The nucleotide sequence reads as follows: TGTGCCAGCATCCCCTGGCACCGTGAGGCTAACTATGGCTACACCTTC. This encodes CASIPWHREANYGYTF.